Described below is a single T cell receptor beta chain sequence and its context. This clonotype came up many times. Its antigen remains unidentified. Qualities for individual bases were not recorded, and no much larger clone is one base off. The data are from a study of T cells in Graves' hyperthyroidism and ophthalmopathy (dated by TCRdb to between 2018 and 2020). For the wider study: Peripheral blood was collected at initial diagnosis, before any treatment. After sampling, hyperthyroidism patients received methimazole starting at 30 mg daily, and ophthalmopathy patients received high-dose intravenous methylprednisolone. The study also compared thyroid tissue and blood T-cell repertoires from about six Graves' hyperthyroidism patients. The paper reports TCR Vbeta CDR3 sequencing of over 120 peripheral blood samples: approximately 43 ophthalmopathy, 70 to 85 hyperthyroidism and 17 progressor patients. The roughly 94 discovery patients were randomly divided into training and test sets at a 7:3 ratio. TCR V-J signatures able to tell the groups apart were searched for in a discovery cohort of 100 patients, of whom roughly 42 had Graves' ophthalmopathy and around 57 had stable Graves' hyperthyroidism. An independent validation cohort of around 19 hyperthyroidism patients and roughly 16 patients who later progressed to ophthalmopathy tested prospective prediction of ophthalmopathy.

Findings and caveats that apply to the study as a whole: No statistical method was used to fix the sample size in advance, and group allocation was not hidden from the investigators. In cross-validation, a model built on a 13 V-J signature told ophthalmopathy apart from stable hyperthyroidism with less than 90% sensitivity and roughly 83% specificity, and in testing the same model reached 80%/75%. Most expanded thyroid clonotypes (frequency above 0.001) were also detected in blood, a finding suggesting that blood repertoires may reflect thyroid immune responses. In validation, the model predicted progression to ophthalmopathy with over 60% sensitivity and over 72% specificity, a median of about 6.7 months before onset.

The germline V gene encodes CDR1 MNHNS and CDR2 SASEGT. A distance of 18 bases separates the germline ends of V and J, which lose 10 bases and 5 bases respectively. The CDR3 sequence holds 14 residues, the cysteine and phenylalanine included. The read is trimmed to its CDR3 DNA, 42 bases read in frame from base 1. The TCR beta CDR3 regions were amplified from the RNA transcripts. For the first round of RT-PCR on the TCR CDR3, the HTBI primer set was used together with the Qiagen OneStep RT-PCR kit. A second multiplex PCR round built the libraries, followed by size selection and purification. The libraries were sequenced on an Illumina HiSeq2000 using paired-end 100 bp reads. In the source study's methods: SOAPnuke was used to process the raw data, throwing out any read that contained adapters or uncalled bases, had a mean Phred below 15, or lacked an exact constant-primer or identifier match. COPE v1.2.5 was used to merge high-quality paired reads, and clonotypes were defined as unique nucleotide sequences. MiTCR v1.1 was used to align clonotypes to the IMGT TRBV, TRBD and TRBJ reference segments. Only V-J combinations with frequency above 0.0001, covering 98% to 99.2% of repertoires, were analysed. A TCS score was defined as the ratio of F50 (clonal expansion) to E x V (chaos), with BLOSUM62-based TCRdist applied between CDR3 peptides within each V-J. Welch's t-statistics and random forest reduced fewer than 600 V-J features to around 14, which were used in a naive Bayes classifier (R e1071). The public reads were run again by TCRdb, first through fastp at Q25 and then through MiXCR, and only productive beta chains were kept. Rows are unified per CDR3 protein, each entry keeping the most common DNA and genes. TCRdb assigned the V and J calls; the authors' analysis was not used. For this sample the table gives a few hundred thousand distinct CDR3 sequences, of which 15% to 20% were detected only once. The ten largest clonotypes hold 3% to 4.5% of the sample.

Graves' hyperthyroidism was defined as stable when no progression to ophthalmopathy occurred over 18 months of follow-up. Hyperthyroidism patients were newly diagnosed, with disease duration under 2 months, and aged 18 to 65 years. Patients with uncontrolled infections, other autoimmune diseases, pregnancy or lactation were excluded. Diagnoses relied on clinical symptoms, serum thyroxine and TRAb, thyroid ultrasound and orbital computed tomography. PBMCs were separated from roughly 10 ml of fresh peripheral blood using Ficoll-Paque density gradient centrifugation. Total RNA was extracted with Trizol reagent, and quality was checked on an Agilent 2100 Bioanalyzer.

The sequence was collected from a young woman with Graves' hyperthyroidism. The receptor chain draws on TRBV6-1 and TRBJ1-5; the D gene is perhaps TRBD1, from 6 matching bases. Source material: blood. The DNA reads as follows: TGTGCCACCAAGGGGATGGACAGCCATCAGCCCCAGCATTTT. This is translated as CATKGMDSHQPQHF.